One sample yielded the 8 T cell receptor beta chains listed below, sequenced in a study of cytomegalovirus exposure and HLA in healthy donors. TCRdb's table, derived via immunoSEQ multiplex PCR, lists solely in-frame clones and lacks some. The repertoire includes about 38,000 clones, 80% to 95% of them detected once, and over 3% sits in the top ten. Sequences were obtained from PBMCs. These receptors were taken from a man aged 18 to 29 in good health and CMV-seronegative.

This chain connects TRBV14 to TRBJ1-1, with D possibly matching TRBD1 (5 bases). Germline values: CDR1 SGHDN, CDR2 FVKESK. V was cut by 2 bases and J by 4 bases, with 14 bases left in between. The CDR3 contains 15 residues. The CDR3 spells CASSQNKGRGTEAFF. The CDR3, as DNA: TGTGCCAGCAGCCAAAATAAGGGGCGTGGCACTGAAGCTTTCTTT.

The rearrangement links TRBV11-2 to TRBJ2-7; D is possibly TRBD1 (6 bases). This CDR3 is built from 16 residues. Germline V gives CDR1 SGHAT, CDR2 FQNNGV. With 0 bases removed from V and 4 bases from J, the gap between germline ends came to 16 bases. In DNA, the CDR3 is TGTGCCAGCAGCTTAGAAATCGAACAGGGTTTTTACGAGCAGTACTTC. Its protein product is CASSLEIEQGFYEQYF.

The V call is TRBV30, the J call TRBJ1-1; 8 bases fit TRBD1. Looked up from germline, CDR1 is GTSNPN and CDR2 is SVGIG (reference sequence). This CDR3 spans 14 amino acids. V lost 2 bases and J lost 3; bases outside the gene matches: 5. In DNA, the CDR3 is TGTGCCTGGAGTCACGGACAGGGCTACACTGAAGCTTTCTTT. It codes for CAWSHGQGYTEAFF.

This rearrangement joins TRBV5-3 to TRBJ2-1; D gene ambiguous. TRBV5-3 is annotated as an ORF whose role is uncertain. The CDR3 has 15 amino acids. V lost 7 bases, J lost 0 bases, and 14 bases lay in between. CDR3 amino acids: CARAPLGDSYNEQFF. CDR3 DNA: TGTGCCAGAGCCCCTCTAGGTGACTCCTACAATGAGCAGTTCTTC.

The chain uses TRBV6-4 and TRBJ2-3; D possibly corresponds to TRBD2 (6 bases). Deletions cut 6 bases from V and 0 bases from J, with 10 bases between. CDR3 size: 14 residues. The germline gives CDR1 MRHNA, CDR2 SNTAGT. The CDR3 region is CASSPLASTDTQYF. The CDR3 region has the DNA TGTGCCAGCAGCCCACTAGCTAGCACAGATACGCAGTATTTT.

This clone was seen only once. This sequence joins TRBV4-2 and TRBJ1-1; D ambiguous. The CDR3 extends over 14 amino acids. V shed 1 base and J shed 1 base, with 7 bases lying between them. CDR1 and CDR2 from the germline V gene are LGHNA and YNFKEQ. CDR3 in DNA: TGTGCCAGCAGCCAAGGACAAGAGAACACTGAAGCTTTCTTT. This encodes CASSQGQENTEAFF.

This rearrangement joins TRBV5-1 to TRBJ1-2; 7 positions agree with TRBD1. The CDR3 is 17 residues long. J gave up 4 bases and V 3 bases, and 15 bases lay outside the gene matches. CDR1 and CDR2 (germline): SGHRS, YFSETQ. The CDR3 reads CASSYLAGTAVFYGYTF. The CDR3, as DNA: TGCGCCAGCAGCTACCTTGCCGGGACAGCCGTTTTCTATGGCTACACCTTC.

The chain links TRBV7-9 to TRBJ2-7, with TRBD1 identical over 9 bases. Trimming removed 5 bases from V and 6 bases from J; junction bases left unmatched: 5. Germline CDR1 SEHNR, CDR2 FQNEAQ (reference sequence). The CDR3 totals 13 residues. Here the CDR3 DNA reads TGTGCCAGCAGCAGGGGACAGGGCTCCGAGCAGTACTTC. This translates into CASSRGQGSEQYF.